The 20 T cell receptor beta chains listed next were all sequenced from one sample in a study of control samples from healthy donors and cancer patients. Profiling relied on immunoSEQ multiplex PCR, and the TCRdb table lists in-frame clones only, not all of them. This sample has some 150,000 clones; around 94% occur once, and the top ten carry about 12%. Specimen: blood. All receptors come from a middle-aged man in good health.

The gene calls are TRBV6-5 and TRBJ1-2; 9 bases map to TRBD1. The ends lost 6 bases at V and 0 bases at J; junction bases unmatched: 2. Germline CDR1 is MNHEY and CDR2 is SVGAGI. The CDR3 contains 14 residues. In nucleotides, the CDR3 is TGTGCCAGCAGCCGGGACAGGGCTAACTATGGCTACACCTTC. Translated, it gives CASSRDRANYGYTF.

The chain has TRBV27 and TRBJ2-1, with D unclear. Germline CDR1 MNHEY, CDR2 SMNVEV (reference sequence). V lost 3 bases and J 2 bases, leaving 8 bases between the germline ends. The CDR3 extends over 14 amino acids. Written as DNA, the CDR3 is TGTGCCAGCAGTTTTGGGCAGGCCTACAATGAGCAGTTCTTC. This codes for CASSFGQAYNEQFF.

J is TRBJ2-2 and V is TRBV6-1; 9 nucleotides align to TRBD2. Germline V gene sequence: CDR1 MNHNS, CDR2 SASEGT. V lost 4 bases, J lost 0 bases, and 12 bases stayed unmatched. The CDR3 is made up of 19 amino acids. The CDR3 sequence is CASSVRSLAGSSNTGELFF. The CDR3 DNA reads as TGTGCCAGCAGTGTGAGATCCCTAGCGGGGAGCTCGAACACCGGGGAGCTGTTTTTT.

The chain couples TRBV6-1 to TRBJ1-5; D might be TRBD1 (5 bases). The CDR3 contains 14 residues. Germline V gene sequence: CDR1 MNHNS, CDR2 SASEGT. V was clipped by 3 bases and J by 12 bases, with 18 bases between them. Here the CDR3 reads CASSDFRAVEGQHF. CDR3 in DNA: TGTGCCAGCAGTGATTTCAGGGCAGTTGAGGGCCAGCATTTT.

V is TRBV27 and J is TRBJ2-3, with 8 bases matching TRBD2. Germline V CDR1 and CDR2: MNHEY, SMNVEV (reference sequence). With V trimmed by 7 bases and J by 2 bases, 8 bases remained unmatched. This CDR3 spans 15 amino acids. CDR3 coding DNA: TGTGCCAGCATCGAAGCGGGAGACCTCACAGATACGCAGTATTTT. It is translated as CASIEAGDLTDTQYF.

The chain joins TRBV7-9 to TRBJ1-1; tentatively, D is TRBD1 (6 bases). The germline gives CDR1 SEHNR, CDR2 FQNEAQ (reference sequence). V was clipped by 5 bases and J by 3 bases, with 28 bases between them. The length of the CDR3 is 19 residues. CDR3 sequence: CASSPYRFRTEKKDTEAFF. CDR3 sequence (DNA): TGTGCCAGCAGCCCCTATCGCTTTCGGACAGAGAAGAAAGACACTGAAGCTTTCTTT.

The V and J genes are TRBV6-5 and TRBJ2-1; TRBD1 is a possible D gene (5 bases). The CDR3 has 13 residues. The V end lost 7 bases, the J end lost 3 bases, and 10 bases lay between the germline ends. Germline CDR1 is MNHEY and CDR2 is SVGAGI. The CDR3 DNA reads as TGTGCCAGCACCCCGACAGACTACAATGAGCAGTTCTTC. It encodes CASTPTDYNEQFF.

The chain carries TRBV14 and TRBJ2-3; weak D call: TRBD2 (6 bases). The CDR3 loop spans 16 amino acids. Germline assignment: CDR1 SGHDN and CDR2 FVKESK. Trimming pared 1 base from V and 3 bases from J, leaving 14 bases between. CDR3 sequence (DNA): TGTGCCAGCAGCCAAGGCGCCGGGAGTGGAACAGATACGCAGTATTTT. This gives the protein CASSQGAGSGTDTQYF. Based on the CDR3 plus reference TRBV14 and TRBJ2-3, the full variable domain is EAGVTQFPSHSVIEKGQTVTLRCDPISGHDNLYWYRRVMGKEIKFLLHFVKESKQDESGMPNNRFLAERTGGTYSTLKVQPAELEDSGVYFCASSQGAGSGTDTQYFGPGTRLTVL.

V gene TRBV30 combines with J gene TRBJ1-6, with a weak D call TRBD1 (6 bases). Trimming cost V 4 bases and J 9 bases, with 13 bases left between them. The CDR3 totals 13 residues. The germline V gene encodes CDR1 GTSNPN and CDR2 SVGIG (reference sequence). The DNA for the CDR3 is TGTGCCTGGAATCGGGAGGGGGGTTCACCCCTCCACTTT. This sequence encodes CAWNREGGSPLHF.

The chain couples TRBV6-5 to TRBJ2-7; 11 positions agree with TRBD1. V was clipped by 6 bases and J by 2 bases; unmatched bases: 3. CDR3 length: 14 amino acids. Germline-derived CDR1 and CDR2 are MNHEY and SVGAGI. CDR3 nucleotide sequence: TGTGCCAGCAGACCGGGACAGGGGGCCTACGAGCAGTACTTC. Amino acid sequence: CASRPGQGAYEQYF.

The V and J genes are TRBV5-6 and TRBJ2-3; 8 bases agree with TRBD2. V shed 4 bases, J shed 8 bases, and the junction held 12 bases outside the gene matches. CDR3 size: 15 residues. Germline lookup yields CDR1 SGHDT and CDR2 YYEEEE. CDR3 DNA sequence: TGTGCCAGCAGCACTAAGGCGGGGGGCGCGGGTACGCAGTATTTT. It is translated as CASSTKAGGAGTQYF.

This chain links TRBV6-5 with TRBJ2-7, with D tentatively TRBD2 (9 bases). Deletions cut 4 bases from V and 7 bases from J, with 20 bases between. The CDR3 has 15 amino acids. Germline-derived CDR1 and CDR2 are MNHEY and SVGAGI. CDR3 sequence: CASSWRGGTGGEQYF. As DNA, the CDR3 is TGTGCCAGCAGTTGGCGGGGGGGGACAGGTGGGGAGCAGTACTTC.

The rearrangement uses TRBV9 and TRBJ1-2; the D gene is possibly TRBD1 (5 bases). The CDR3 is 16 residues long. Trimming left V 4 bases short and J 4 bases short, with 20 bases between. Per germline, CDR1 SGDLS and CDR2 YYNGEE. DNA of the CDR3: TGTGCCAGCAGCCCGCTTAGTATGCGTCAGGGCTATGGCTACACCTTC. Its translation is CASSPLSMRQGYGYTF.

V usage is TRBV2 and J usage is TRBJ1-1, with a tentative D call TRBD1 (5 bases). Germline V gene lookup returns CDR1 SNHLY and CDR2 FYNNEI. The V end was cut by 4 bases, the J end by 7 bases, with 10 bases between. This CDR3 spans 12 amino acids. CDR3 protein: CASSGRQGEAFF. Written as DNA, the CDR3 is TGTGCCAGCAGTGGGCGGCAGGGTGAAGCTTTCTTT.

In its sample, this clone was seen a few times. This chain connects TRBV28 to TRBJ2-1, with unresolved D. Per germline, CDR1 MDHEN and CDR2 SYDVKM. The V and J ends lost 5 bases and 3 bases respectively, with 11 bases between them. This CDR3 has 14 residues. The CDR3 DNA sequence: TGTGCCAGCAGTGTTGGCGGAGACTACAATGAGCAGTTCTTC. Its protein product is CASSVGGDYNEQFF.

CDR3 nucleotide sequence: TGCGCCAGCAGTGAAGTCGACAGGAGGGACTATGGCTACACCTTC. Protein sequence: CASSEVDRRDYGYTF. This rearrangement joins TRBV10-2 to TRBJ1-2; a possible D gene is TRBD1 (6 bases). The germline V gene has CDR1 WSHSY and CDR2 SAAADI. V was trimmed by 3 bases and J by 3 bases, leaving 14 bases between them. CDR3 length: 15 amino acids.

The chain carries TRBV29-1 and TRBJ1-1; possible D gene TRBD1, 5 bases. Trimming removed 5 bases at V and 0 bases at J, with 16 bases between. The CDR3 totals 15 residues. Germline V gene data show CDR1 as SQVTM and CDR2 as ANQGSEA. CDR3 loop: CSVLTVAGMNTEAFF. Written as DNA, the CDR3 is TGCAGCGTTCTAACTGTGGCAGGGATGAACACTGAAGCTTTCTTT.

This clone is a singleton in its sample. This rearrangement joins TRBV10-3 to TRBJ2-5; weak D call: TRBD1 (5 bases). The CDR3 consists of 12 residues. Germline CDR1 ENHRY, CDR2 SYGVKD. Trimming took off 4 bases at V and 5 bases at J, with 8 bases between the two ends. The CDR3 DNA sequence: TGTGCCATCAGTGGGACATTTGAGACCCAGTACTTC. The encoded protein is CAISGTFETQYF.

The V call is TRBV5-6, the J call TRBJ1-3; TRBD1 aligns across 7 bases. The CDR3 is made up of 16 amino acids. Germline V gene data show CDR1 as SGHDT and CDR2 as YYEEEE. With V trimmed by 4 bases and J by 3 bases, 10 bases remained unmatched. In nucleotides, the CDR3 is TGTGCCAGCAGCCCAGGACAGGATCTATTTGGAAACACCATATATTTT. Translated, it gives CASSPGQDLFGNTIYF. The full variable domain, with the rest looked up from reference TRBV5-6 and TRBJ1-3, is DAGVTQSPTHLIKTRGQQVTLRCSPKSGHDTVSWYQQALGQGPQFIFQYYEEEERQRGNFPDRFSGHQFPNYSSELNVNALLLGDSALYLCASSPGQDLFGNTIYFGEGSWLTVV.

V usage is TRBV14 and J usage is TRBJ2-2; D unresolved. The germline CDR1 and CDR2 sequences are SGHDN and FVKESK. The ends were cut back, 0 bases at V and 3 bases at J, with 5 bases in the middle. The CDR3 is 14 amino acids. The CDR3 loop is CASSQDWDTGELFF. In DNA, the CDR3 is TGTGCCAGCAGCCAAGATTGGGACACCGGGGAGCTGTTTTTT.